This TCR beta chain was obtained from a study of T cells in localized non-small cell lung cancer. Details on this clone: Its target is unknown.

Findings and caveats of the study: Greater T cell density in blood accompanied longer overall survival.

The assay was immunoSEQ multiplex PCR, and TCRdb's table has in-frame clones only and misses some. The table shows nearly 35,000 clones, with 91% occurring only once. This CDR3 contains 15 residues. V was cut by 5 bases and J by 0 bases, with 11 bases left in between. The germline V gene encodes CDR1 LNHDA and CDR2 SQIVND (reference sequence). The chain links TRBV19 to TRBJ1-5, with a weak D call TRBD1 (5 bases). The sequence came from a female donor aged 60 or older with stage II lung adenocarcinoma. The sequencing here drew on peripheral blood mononuclear cells, taken before any cancer treatment. CDR3 in DNA: TGTGCCAGTAGTGTCGACAGCAATAGCAATCAGCCCCAGCATTTT. It is translated as CASSVDSNSNQPQHF.